Given below is one T cell receptor (beta chain) in context. Its antigen is still unknown. The entry originates in a study of vaccination and CD4 T cells after COVID-19. Study context: Two doses of either BNT162b2 or mRNA-1273 vaccine went to participants. The study drew post-COVID samples a median approximately 100 days after diagnosis (range 35 to 161). Stimulation of the cells used overlapping spike peptide pools from SARS-CoV-2 and from the common cold coronaviruses HCoV-NL63, HCoV-OC43 and HCoV-229E.

Sequence data for DNA of cultured CD4+ T cells were generated by the Oncomine TCR Beta short-read assay. TCRdb fed the PCR reads into MiXCR, producing one record per CDR3 protein. The table records around 19,000 distinct CDR3 sequences, about 44% of them present only once. As for treatment: roughly nine-day PBMC culture with coronavirus spike peptide pools or control peptides (ViraFEST assay). The CDR3 is made up of 17 amino acids. V was pared by 4 bases and J by 5 bases, with 6 bases of the junction left unmatched. In germline, CDR1 is SGHRS, CDR2 YFSETQ. The sequence came from a human donor who had recovered from COVID-19. Here the sequenced sample was CD4+ T cells from blood, cultured in vitro, taken before SARS-CoV-2 vaccination. The rearrangement joins TRBV5-1 to TRBJ2-1; TRBD2 aligns across 16 bases. CDR3 residues: CASSPRGLAGGNNEQFF. The CDR3 region has the DNA TGCGCCAGCAGCCCGAGGGGACTAGCGGGGGGGAACAATGAGCAGTTCTTC.